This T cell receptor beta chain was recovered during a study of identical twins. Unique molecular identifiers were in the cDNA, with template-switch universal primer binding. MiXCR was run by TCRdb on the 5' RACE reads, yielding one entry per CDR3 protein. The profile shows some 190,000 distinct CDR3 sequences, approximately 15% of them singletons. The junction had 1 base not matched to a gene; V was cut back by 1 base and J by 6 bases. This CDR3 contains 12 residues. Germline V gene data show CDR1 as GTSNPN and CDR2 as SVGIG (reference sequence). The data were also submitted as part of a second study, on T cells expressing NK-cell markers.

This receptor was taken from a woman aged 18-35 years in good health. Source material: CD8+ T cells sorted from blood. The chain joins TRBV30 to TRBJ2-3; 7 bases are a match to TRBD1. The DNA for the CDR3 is TGTGCCTGGAGTGCACAGGGGGATACGCAGTATTTT. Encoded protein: CAWSAQGDTQYF.